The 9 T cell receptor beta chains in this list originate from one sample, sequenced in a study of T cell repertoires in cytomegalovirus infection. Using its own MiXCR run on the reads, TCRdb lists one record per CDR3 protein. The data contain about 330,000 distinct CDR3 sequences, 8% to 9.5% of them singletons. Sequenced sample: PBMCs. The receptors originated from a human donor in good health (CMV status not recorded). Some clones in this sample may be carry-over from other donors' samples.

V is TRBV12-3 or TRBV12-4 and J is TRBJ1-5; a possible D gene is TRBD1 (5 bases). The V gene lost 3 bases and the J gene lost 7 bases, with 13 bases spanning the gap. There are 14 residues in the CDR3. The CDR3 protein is CASSFGGSEQPQHF. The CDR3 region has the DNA TGTGCCAGCAGTTTCGGGGGGTCTGAGCAGCCCCAGCATTTT.

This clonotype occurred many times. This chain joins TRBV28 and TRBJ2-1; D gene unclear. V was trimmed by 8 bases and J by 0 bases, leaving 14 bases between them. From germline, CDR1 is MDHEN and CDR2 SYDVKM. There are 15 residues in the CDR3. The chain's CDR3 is CASSSRPLSYNEQFF. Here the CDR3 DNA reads TGTGCCAGCTCCTCCAGACCGCTCTCCTACAATGAGCAGTTCTTC.

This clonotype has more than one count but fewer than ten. The DNA of the CDR3 is TGTGCCAGCAGTCGGGACGGAACCACAGATCAGCCCCAGCATTTT. Translated: CASSRDGTTDQPQHF. The gene calls are TRBV12-3 or TRBV12-4 and TRBJ1-5, with a weak D call TRBD1 (5 bases). There are 15 residues in the CDR3. Trimming took 5 bases from V and 5 from J, leaving 16 bases between them.

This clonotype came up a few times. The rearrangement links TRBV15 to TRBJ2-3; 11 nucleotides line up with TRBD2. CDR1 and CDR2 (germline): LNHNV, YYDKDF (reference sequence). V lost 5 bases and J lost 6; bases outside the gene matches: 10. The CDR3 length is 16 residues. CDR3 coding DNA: TGTGCCACCAGCCGTCCGACTAGCGGGGTCAGCGATACGCAGTATTTT. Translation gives CATSRPTSGVSDTQYF.

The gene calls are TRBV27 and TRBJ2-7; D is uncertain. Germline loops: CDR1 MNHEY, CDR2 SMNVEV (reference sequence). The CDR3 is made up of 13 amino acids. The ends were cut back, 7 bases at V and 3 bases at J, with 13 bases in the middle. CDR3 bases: TGTGCCAGCACGTCGGCCCCACACTACGAGCAGTACTTC. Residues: CASTSAPHYEQYF.

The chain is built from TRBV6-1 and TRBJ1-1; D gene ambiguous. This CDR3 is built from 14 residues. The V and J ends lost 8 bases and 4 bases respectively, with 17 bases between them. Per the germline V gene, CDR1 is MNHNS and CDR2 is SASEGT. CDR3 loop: CASVGSQRRTEAFF. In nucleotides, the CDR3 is TGTGCCAGCGTTGGGTCGCAGAGACGCACTGAAGCTTTCTTT.

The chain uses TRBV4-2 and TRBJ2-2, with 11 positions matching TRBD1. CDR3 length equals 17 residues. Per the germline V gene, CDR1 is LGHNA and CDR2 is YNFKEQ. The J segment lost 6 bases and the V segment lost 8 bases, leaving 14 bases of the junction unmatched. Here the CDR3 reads CASAPHGGTGGSGELFF. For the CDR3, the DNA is TGTGCCAGCGCCCCCCATGGGGGGACAGGGGGATCCGGGGAGCTGTTTTTT.

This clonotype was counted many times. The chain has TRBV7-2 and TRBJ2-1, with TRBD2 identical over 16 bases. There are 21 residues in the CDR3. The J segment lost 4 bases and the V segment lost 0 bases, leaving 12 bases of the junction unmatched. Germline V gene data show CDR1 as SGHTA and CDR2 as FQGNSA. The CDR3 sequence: CASSLAIGTSGGEGKYNEQFF. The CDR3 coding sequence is TGTGCCAGCAGCTTAGCGATCGGGACTAGCGGGGGGGAAGGAAAGTACAATGAGCAGTTCTTC.

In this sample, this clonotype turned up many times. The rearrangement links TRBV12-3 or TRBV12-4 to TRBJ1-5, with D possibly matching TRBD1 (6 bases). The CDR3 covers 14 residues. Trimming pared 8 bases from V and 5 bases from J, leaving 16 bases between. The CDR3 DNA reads TGTGCCAGCCGGCCTTGGGGGGGCGATCAGCCCCAGCATTTT. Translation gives CASRPWGGDQPQHF.